The rows below give T cell receptor beta chains drawn from one sample of a study of TIL therapy for anti-PD-1-resistant metastatic lung cancer. The data were produced by immunoSEQ multiplex PCR, yet TCRdb's version contains in-frame clones alone and is incomplete. The data contain about 46,000 clones, 86% of them singletons. This material consisted of blood, taken at baseline. These receptors all stem from a person aged 25 to 80 with non-small cell lung cancer. Both conserved end residues are part of each CDR3. D genes are given only for firm matches. Rows may omit the clone size; those that give it use once, few, many or a size class.

D gene,J gene,clone size,V gene,CDR3 protein,CDR3 DNA
NA,TRBJ1-1,NA,TRBV14,CASSQDRNTEAFF,TGTGCCAGCAGCCAAGACAGAAACACTGAAGCTTTCTTT
NA,TRBJ1-2,few,TRBV4-3,CASSQDTNYGYTF,TGCGCCAGCAGCCAGGACACAAACTATGGCTACACCTTC
NA,TRBJ2-5,NA,TRBV12-3/TRBV12-4,CASSLLAMETQYF,TGTGCCAGCAGTTTATTAGCCATGGAGACCCAGTACTTC
TRBD1,TRBJ2-3,NA,TRBV7-2,CASSQTWQGVTDTQYF,TGTGCCAGCAGCCAGACGTGGCAGGGGGTCACAGATACGCAGTATTTT
TRBD1,TRBJ1-6,few,TRBV4-2,CASSQDEGQGSSPLHF,TGTGCCAGCAGCCAAGATGAGGGACAGGGATCTTCACCCCTCCACTTT
TRBD2,TRBJ2-7,NA,TRBV7-2,CASSLAGGSGEQYF,TGTGCCAGCAGCTTAGCCGGGGGGAGCGGAGAGCAGTACTTC
NA,TRBJ2-1,NA,TRBV11-3,CASSKEEEGGEQFF,TGTGCCAGCAGCAAAGAGGAGGAAGGTGGTGAGCAGTTCTTC
NA,TRBJ2-2,few,TRBV6-6,CASGSGELFF,TGTGCCAGCGGGTCCGGGGAGCTGTTTTTT
NA,TRBJ1-1,few,TRBV5-1,CASSLESLATEAFF,TGCGCCAGCAGCTTGGAATCTCTAGCCACTGAAGCTTTCTTT
NA,TRBJ2-5,NA,TRBV10-3,CAISESEGGETQYF,TGTGCCATCAGTGAGTCGGAGGGCGGGGAGACCCAGTACTTC
NA,TRBJ1-6,NA,TRBV14,CASSPELNSPLHF,TGTGCCAGCAGCCCGGAACTGAATTCACCCCTCCACTTT
TRBD1,TRBJ1-5,once,TRBV30,CAWAQGADSNQPQHF,TGTGCCTGGGCCCAGGGGGCGGACAGCAATCAGCCCCAGCATTTT
TRBD1,TRBJ2-5,NA,TRBV18,CASSPLQGVEETQYF,TGTGCCAGCTCACCTCTACAGGGGGTTGAAGAGACCCAGTACTTC